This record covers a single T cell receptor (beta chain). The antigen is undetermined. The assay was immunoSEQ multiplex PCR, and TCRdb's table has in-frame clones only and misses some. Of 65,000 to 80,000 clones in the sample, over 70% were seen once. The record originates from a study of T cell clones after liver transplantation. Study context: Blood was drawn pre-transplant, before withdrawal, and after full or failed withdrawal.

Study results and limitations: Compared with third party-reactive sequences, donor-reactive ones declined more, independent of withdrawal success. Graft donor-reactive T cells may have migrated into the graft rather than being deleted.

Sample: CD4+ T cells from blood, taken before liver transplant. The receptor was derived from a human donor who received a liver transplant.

The CDR3 DNA is TGCGCCAGCAGACGGACTAGCGGGAGCCTTTGGGAGCAGTACTTC. Its translation: CASRRTSGSLWEQYF. The chain is built from TRBV5-1 and TRBJ2-7, with 13 bases matching TRBD2. V lost 5 bases, J lost 7 bases, and 9 bases stayed unmatched. The length of the CDR3 is 15 residues. Germline V lookup: CDR1 SGHRS, CDR2 YFSETQ.